This passage covers 20 T cell receptor beta chains from one sample sequenced in a study of cytomegalovirus exposure and HLA in healthy donors. PCR used 60 Vbeta primers and 13 Jbeta primers. Profiled with immunoSEQ multiplex PCR; TCRdb holds only in-frame clones, not every one. Among approximately 150,000 clones, approximately 84% were seen once, and the ten largest hold 1.5%. The material sequenced was PBMCs. These receptors were taken from a young woman in good health and CMV-seronegative.

This sequence joins TRBV6-1 and TRBJ2-3, with 8 bases lining up with TRBD1. The germline V gene has CDR1 MNHNS and CDR2 SASEGT. The CDR3 totals 16 residues. V shed 2 bases, J shed 1 base, and the junction held 5 bases outside the gene matches. CDR3 DNA sequence: TGTGCCAGCAGTGAAATAGGGGGACAGGGCACAGATACGCAGTATTTT. It encodes CASSEIGGQGTDTQYF.

This clone was counted once. V is TRBV7-2 and J is TRBJ2-1; 9 bases align to TRBD2. V lost 5 bases and J lost 4; bases outside the gene matches: 6. The CDR3 is 15 amino acids. Per the germline V gene, CDR1 is SGHTA and CDR2 is FQGNSA. The CDR3 spells CASSLSGSVYNEQFF. The CDR3 DNA is TGTGCCAGCAGCCTTAGCGGGAGCGTTTACAATGAGCAGTTCTTC.

This clone was counted once. The chain uses TRBV19 and TRBJ1-1; possible D gene TRBD1, 5 bases. This CDR3 spans 15 amino acids. Germline lookup yields CDR1 LNHDA and CDR2 SQIVND (reference sequence). V lost 5 bases, J lost 0 bases, and 13 bases lay in between. The CDR3 coding sequence is TGTGCCAGTAGTCCCTTCACAGGATTGAACACTGAAGCTTTCTTT. Translated, it gives CASSPFTGLNTEAFF.

The V and J genes are TRBV5-8 and TRBJ1-2; tentatively, D is TRBD1 (6 bases). Germline CDR1 is SGHTS and CDR2 is YDEGEE. V was clipped by 2 bases and J by 5 bases, with 16 bases between them. This CDR3 contains 15 residues. The CDR3 coding sequence is TGTGCCAGCAGCTTAAACAGGGAGAGGGGTTATGGCTACACCTTC. Translated: CASSLNRERGYGYTF.

In this sample, this clone turned up a few times. The V gene is TRBV7-7, the J gene TRBJ1-2, with a weak D call TRBD1 (6 bases). The CDR3 is 16 amino acids. V lost 3 bases to trimming and J lost 4 bases, with 18 bases between them. Germline lookup yields CDR1 SSHAT and CDR2 FNYEAQ (reference sequence). DNA for the CDR3: TGTGCCAGCAGCTTCGGGCAAGAAGGACAGAGCTATGGCTACACCTTC. Its protein product is CASSFGQEGQSYGYTF.

V gene TRBV5-1 combines with J gene TRBJ1-1; D is perhaps TRBD1 (5 bases). The CDR3 length is 13 residues. Germline V gene sequence: CDR1 SGHRS, CDR2 YFSETQ. V dropped 4 bases and J dropped 3 bases, with 10 bases sitting between them. CDR3 sequence reads: CASSIGEDTEAFF. The CDR3, as DNA: TGCGCCAGCAGCATAGGGGAGGACACTGAAGCTTTCTTT.

This chain joins TRBV7-9 and TRBJ1-1, with TRBD1 matching 7 bases. Germline CDR1 SEHNR, CDR2 FQNEAQ (reference sequence). The CDR3 covers 14 residues. The V gene end was trimmed by 3 bases and the J gene end by 5 bases; junction bases not matched to a gene: 6. The CDR3 sequence is CASSLEGARTEAFF. The CDR3, as DNA: TGTGCCAGCAGCTTGGAGGGGGCGCGAACTGAAGCTTTCTTT.

There are a few counts of this clone. The chain is built from TRBV5-6 and TRBJ2-7, with D possibly TRBD2 on 6 matching bases. V dropped 2 bases and J dropped 12 bases, with 12 bases sitting between them. CDR3 length: 11 amino acids. Germline values: CDR1 SGHDT, CDR2 YYEEEE. In nucleotides, the CDR3 is TGTGCCAGCAGCTTTAGGGACTGGGCGTACTTC. Amino acids: CASSFRDWAYF.

V and J are TRBV5-1 and TRBJ2-7, with 10 bases aligning to TRBD2. V gave up 7 bases and J gave up 5 bases; unmatched junction bases: 12. The germline gives CDR1 SGHRS, CDR2 YFSETQ. The length of the CDR3 is 15 residues. The CDR3 coding sequence is TGCGCCAGCGAAAGCGGGAGGGCCGAAAACGACGAGCAGTACTTC. This codes for CASESGRAENDEQYF.

This clone has a single count. V usage is TRBV25-1 and J usage is TRBJ2-1, with D perhaps TRBD2 (6 bases). V was shortened by 1 base and J by 8 bases, with 12 bases between the two germline ends. Germline CDR1 is MGHDK and CDR2 is SYGVNS. This CDR3 contains 14 residues. This chain's CDR3 is CASSELAPGDEQFF. In nucleotides, the CDR3 is TGTGCCAGCAGTGAATTGGCCCCGGGGGATGAGCAGTTCTTC.

The chain employs TRBV18 and TRBJ1-3; D possibly corresponds to TRBD1 (6 bases). The ends were cut back, 4 bases at V and 2 bases at J, with 6 bases in the middle. Germline lookup yields CDR1 KGHSH and CDR2 LQKENI. CDR3 length equals 13 residues. This chain's CDR3 is CASSQGAGNTIYF. CDR3 coding DNA: TGTGCCAGCTCACAGGGGGCTGGAAACACCATATATTTT.

The genes are TRBV7-8 and TRBJ1-3; no definite D call. With 3 bases removed from V and 2 bases from J, the gap between germline ends came to 8 bases. Germline-derived CDR1 and CDR2 are SGHVS and FQNEAQ. The CDR3 consists of 14 residues. DNA for the CDR3: TGTGCCAGCAGCTTTGGAGGGACTGGAAACACCATATATTTT. Translated, it gives CASSFGGTGNTIYF. Full variable domain (remainder filled in from reference TRBV7-8 and TRBJ1-3): GAGVSQSPRYKVAKRGQDVALRCDPISGHVSLFWYQQALGQGPEFLTYFQNEAQLDKSGLPSDRFFAERPEGSVSTLKIQRTQQEDSAVYLCASSFGGTGNTIYFGEGSWLTVV.

CDR3 in DNA: TGTGCCACGACCGGACAGTACAATGAGCAGTTCTTC. Its translation: CATTGQYNEQFF. The chain recombines TRBV2 with TRBJ2-1; TRBD1 is a possible D gene (6 bases). The CDR3 covers 12 residues. Germline V gene lookup returns CDR1 SNHLY and CDR2 FYNNEI. The germline V and J ends were trimmed by 10 bases and 4 bases, with 11 bases remaining between them.

The rearrangement joins TRBV4-1 to TRBJ2-7, with TRBD1 identical over 9 bases. The trim removed 4 bases at V and 3 bases at J, leaving 4 bases unmatched. CDR3 length equals 14 residues. In germline, CDR1 is MGHRA, CDR2 YSYEKL. The CDR3 loop is CASSRTGDDYEQYF. The CDR3 DNA follows: TGCGCCAGCAGCCGGACAGGGGACGACTACGAGCAGTACTTC.

The chain combines TRBV2 with TRBJ2-1, with D unclear. Deletions cut 8 bases from V and 10 bases from J, with 15 bases between. Germline values: CDR1 SNHLY, CDR2 FYNNEI. The CDR3 consists of 12 residues. As DNA, the CDR3 is TGTGCCAGCGGCCCTAGTTTGCGCGAGCAGTTCTTC. It is translated as CASGPSLREQFF. The full variable domain, in which reference TRBV2 and TRBJ2-1 provide the parts outside the CDR3, is EPEVTQTPSHQVTQMGQEVILRCVPISNHLYFYWYRQILGQKVEFLVSFYNNEISEKSEIFDDQFSVERPDGSNFTLKIRSTKLEDSAMYFCASGPSLREQFFGPGTRLTVL.

The chain employs TRBV7-9 and TRBJ2-4; D may be TRBD1 (6 bases). The CDR3 has 18 amino acids. From germline, CDR1 is SEHNR and CDR2 FQNEAQ (reference sequence). V was shortened by 1 base and J by 2 bases, with 18 bases between the two germline ends. Here the CDR3 DNA reads TGTGCCAGCAGCTTAGTCCGAGAGATAGGGACAACCAAAAACATTCAGTACTTC. This sequence encodes CASSLVREIGTTKNIQYF.

This clone has a handful of counts. In DNA, the CDR3 is TGCAGCGTTGCCTGGACAGGGGGCTACGAGCAGTACTTC. Its protein product is CSVAWTGGYEQYF. The chain joins TRBV29-1 to TRBJ2-7, with 10 bases fitting TRBD1. V was clipped by 4 bases and J by 3 bases; unmatched bases: 3. The CDR3 length is 13 residues. Germline lookup yields CDR1 SQVTM and CDR2 ANQGSEA.

V is TRBV5-4 and J is TRBJ2-3; 7 bases align to TRBD2. Per the germline V gene, CDR1 is SGHNT and CDR2 is YYREEE (reference sequence). The CDR3 contains 16 residues. V shed 2 bases and J 4 bases; nucleotides not matched to a gene: 10. The CDR3: CASSLRVSGNSDTQYF. The CDR3 coding sequence is TGTGCCAGCAGCTTACGGGTCAGCGGGAACTCAGATACGCAGTATTTT.

The V call is TRBV5-4, the J call TRBJ1-3; possibly TRBD1 for D (6 bases). With 5 bases removed from V and 0 bases from J, the gap between germline ends came to 9 bases. Germline V gene sequence: CDR1 SGHNT, CDR2 YYREEE (reference sequence). CDR3 length: 14 amino acids. The DNA for the CDR3 is TGTGCCAGCAGGGAACAGGGCTCTGGAAACACCATATATTTT. Its protein is CASREQGSGNTIYF.

The chain couples TRBV28 to TRBJ2-5, with D possibly matching TRBD1 (5 bases). V lost 1 base to trimming and J lost 4 bases, with 19 bases between them. Germline CDR1 reads MDHEN; CDR2 reads SYDVKM. The CDR3 totals 17 residues. The CDR3 is CASSLSSGPGLGETQYF. DNA for the CDR3: TGTGCCAGCAGTTTATCCTCAGGGCCAGGGTTGGGAGAGACCCAGTACTTC.